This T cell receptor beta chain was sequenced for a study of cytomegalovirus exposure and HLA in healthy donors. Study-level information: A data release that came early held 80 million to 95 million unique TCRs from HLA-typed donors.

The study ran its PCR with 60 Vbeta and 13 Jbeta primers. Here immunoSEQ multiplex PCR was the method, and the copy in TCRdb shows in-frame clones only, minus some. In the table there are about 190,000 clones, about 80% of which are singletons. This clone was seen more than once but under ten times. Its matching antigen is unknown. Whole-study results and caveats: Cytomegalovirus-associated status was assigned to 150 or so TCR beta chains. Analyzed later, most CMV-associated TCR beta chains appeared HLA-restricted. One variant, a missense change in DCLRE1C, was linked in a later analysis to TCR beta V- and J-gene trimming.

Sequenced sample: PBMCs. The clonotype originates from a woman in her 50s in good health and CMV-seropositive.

CDR3 sequence: CASSQDRGAGEQYF. The CDR3 nucleotides read TGCGCCAGCAGCCAAGACAGGGGGGCGGGGGAGCAGTACTTC. The chain couples TRBV4-1 to TRBJ2-7; TRBD1 is a possible D gene (7 bases). This CDR3 is built from 14 residues. V gave up 0 bases and J gave up 7 bases, with 13 bases separating them. Germline assignment: CDR1 MGHRA and CDR2 YSYEKL.